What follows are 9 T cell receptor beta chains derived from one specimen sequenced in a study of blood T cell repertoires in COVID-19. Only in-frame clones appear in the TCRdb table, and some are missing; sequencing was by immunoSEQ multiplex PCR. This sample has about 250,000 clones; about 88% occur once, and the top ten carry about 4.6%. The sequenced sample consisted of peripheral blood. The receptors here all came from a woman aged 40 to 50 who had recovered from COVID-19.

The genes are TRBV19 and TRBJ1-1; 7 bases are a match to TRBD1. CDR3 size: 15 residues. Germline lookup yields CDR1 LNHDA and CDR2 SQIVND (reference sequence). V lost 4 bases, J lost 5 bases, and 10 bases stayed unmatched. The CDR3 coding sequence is TGTGCCAGTAGTACGACAGGGAATGGAGGGACTGAAGCTTTCTTT. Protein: CASSTTGNGGTEAFF.

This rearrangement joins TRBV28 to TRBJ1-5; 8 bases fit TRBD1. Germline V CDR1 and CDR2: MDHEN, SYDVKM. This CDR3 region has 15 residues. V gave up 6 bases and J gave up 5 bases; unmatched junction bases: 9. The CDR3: CASSRGQGGDQPQHF. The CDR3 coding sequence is TGTGCCAGCAGCCGCGGACAGGGAGGCGATCAGCCCCAGCATTTT.

The CDR3 DNA sequence: TGCAGCGCCGACAGGGGCGGCACCGGGGAGCTGTTTTTT. This sequence encodes CSADRGGTGELFF. This rearrangement joins TRBV29-1 to TRBJ2-2; 8 bases agree with TRBD1. The CDR3 extends over 13 amino acids. The junction had 5 bases not matched to a gene; V was cut back by 7 bases and J by 4 bases. Germline V gene lookup returns CDR1 SQVTM and CDR2 ANQGSEA.

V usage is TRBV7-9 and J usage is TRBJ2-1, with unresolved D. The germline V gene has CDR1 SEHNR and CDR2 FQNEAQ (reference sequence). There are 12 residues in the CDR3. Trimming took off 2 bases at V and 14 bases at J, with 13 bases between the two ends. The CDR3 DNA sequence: TGTGCCAGCAGCTTAATCGAGGCCGAGAAGTTCTTC. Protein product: CASSLIEAEKFF.

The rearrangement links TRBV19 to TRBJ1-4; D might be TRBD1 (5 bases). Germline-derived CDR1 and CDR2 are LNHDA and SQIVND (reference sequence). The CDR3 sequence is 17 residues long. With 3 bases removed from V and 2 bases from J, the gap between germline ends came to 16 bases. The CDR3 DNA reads TGTGCCAGTAGTATCCCCCAGGGAATAGTGACTAATGAAAAACTGTTTTTT. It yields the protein CASSIPQGIVTNEKLFF.

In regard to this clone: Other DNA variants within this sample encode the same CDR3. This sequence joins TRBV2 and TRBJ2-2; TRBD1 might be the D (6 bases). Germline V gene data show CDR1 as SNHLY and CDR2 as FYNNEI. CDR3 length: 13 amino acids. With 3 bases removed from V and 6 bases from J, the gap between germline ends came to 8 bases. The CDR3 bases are TGTGCCAGCAGTGAGCAGGGGTCCGGGGAGCTGTTTTTT. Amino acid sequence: CASSEQGSGELFF.

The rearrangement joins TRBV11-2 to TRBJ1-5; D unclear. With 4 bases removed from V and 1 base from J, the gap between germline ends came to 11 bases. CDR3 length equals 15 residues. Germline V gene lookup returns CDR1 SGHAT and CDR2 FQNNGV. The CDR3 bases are TGTGCCAGCAGCTCCCTTGCGGGAAGCAATCAGCCCCAGCATTTT. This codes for CASSSLAGSNQPQHF. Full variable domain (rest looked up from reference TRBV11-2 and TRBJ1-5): EAGVAQSPRYKIIEKRQSVAFWCNPISGHATLYWYQQILGQGPKLLIQFQNNGVVDDSQLPKDRFSAERLKGVDSTLKIQPAKLEDSAVYLCASSSLAGSNQPQHFGDGTRLSIL.

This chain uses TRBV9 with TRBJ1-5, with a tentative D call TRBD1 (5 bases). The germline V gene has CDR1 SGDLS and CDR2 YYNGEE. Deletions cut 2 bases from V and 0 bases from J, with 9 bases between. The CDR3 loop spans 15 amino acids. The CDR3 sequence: CASSVSGDSNQPQHF. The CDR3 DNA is TGTGCCAGCAGCGTTTCGGGGGATAGCAATCAGCCCCAGCATTTT.

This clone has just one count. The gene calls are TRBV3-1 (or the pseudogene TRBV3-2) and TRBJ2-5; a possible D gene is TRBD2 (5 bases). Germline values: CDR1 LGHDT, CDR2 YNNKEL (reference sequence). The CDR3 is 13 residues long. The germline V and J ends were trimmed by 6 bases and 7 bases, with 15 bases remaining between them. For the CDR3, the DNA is TGTGCCAGCAGGACAACGGGGTCCACGACCCAGTACTTC. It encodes CASRTTGSTTQYF.